This T cell receptor beta chain is drawn from a study of T cell clones after liver transplantation. CD3+CD4+ and CD3+CD8+ cells were FACS-sorted from thawed unstimulated PBMCs. On this clone itself: Its target is not known.

Deletions cut 0 bases from V and 6 bases from J, with 15 bases between. CDR1 is LNHNV, CDR2 YYDKDF, per germline (reference sequence). The CDR3 consists of 16 residues. Overall study findings and caveats: Post-transplant time points were not standardized, so conclusions are preliminary.

Only in-frame clones appear in the TCRdb table, and some are missing; sequencing was by immunoSEQ multiplex PCR. The sample shows just over 9,000 clones, 75% to 80% of them seen only once. Sequencing used CD8+ T cells from blood, obtained before liver transplant. The sequence derives from a human donor who received a liver transplant. The genes are TRBV15 and TRBJ2-4, with a tentative D call TRBD2 (6 bases). The CDR3 DNA reads as TGTGCCACCAGCAGAGATCGTGGGTCCGGGGGAAACATTCAGTACTTC. It is translated as CATSRDRGSGGNIQYF.